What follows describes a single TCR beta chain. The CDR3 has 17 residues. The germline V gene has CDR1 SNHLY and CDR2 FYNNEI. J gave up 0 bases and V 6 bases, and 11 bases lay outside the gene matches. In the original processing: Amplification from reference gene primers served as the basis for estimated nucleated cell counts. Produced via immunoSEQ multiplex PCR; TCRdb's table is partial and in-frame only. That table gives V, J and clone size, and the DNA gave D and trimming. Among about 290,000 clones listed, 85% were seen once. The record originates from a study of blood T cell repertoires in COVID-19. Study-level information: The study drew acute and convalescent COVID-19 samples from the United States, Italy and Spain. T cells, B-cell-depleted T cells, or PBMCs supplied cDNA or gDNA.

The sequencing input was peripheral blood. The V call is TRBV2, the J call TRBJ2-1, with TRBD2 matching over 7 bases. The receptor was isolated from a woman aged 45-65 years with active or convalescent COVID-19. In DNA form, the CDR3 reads TGTGCCAGCAGGCTATTCGGACTAGGTAGCTCCTACAATGAGCAGTTCTTC. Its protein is CASRLFGLGSSYNEQFF.